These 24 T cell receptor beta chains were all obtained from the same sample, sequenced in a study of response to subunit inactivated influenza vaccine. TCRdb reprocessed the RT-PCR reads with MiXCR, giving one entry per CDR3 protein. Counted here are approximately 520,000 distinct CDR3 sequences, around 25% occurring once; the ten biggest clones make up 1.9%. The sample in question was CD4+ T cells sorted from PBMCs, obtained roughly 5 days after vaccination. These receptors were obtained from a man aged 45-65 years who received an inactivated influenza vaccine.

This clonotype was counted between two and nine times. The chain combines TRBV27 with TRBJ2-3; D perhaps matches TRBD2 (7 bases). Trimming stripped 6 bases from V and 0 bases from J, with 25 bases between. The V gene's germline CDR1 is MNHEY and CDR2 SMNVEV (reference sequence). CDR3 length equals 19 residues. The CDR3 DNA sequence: TGTGCCAGCAGGCTACGACTAGCCGATAGGGGGGCTAGCACAGATACGCAGTATTTT. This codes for CASRLRLADRGASTDTQYF.

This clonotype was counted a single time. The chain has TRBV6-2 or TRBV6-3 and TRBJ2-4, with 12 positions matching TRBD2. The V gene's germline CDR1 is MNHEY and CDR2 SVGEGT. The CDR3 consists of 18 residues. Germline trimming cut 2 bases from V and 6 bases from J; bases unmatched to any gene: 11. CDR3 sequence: CASSYNLAGGLRRNIQYF. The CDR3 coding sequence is TGTGCCAGCAGTTACAATCTAGCGGGGGGGCTACGGAGAAACATTCAGTACTTC.

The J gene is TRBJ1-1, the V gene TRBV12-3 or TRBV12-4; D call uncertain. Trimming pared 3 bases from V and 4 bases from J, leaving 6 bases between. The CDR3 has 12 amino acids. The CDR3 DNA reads TGTGCCAGCAGTTTTTACAGCACTGAAGCTTTCTTT. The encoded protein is CASSFYSTEAFF.

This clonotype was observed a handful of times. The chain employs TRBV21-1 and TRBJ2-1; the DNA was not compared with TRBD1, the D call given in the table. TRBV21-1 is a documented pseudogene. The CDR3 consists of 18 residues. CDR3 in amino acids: CASSKAFSGTGEYNEQFF. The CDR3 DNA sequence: TGTGCCAGCAGCAAAGCCTTTTCCGGGACAGGGGAATACAATGAGCAGTTCTTC.

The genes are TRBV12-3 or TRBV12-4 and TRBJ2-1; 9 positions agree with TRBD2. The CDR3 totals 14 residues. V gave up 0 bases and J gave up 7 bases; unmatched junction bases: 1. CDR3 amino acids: CASSLASGSNEQFF. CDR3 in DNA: TGTGCCAGCAGTTTAGCTAGCGGGAGTAATGAGCAGTTCTTC.

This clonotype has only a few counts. The CDR3 coding sequence is TGTGCCAGCAGCTCCGTCTATGGCTACACCTTC. This sequence encodes CASSSVYGYTF. The J gene is TRBJ1-2, the V gene TRBV3-1, with D uncertain. Deletions cut 5 bases from V and 4 bases from J, with 5 bases between. This CDR3 is 11 amino acids long. The germline gives CDR1 LGHDT, CDR2 YNNKEL (reference sequence).

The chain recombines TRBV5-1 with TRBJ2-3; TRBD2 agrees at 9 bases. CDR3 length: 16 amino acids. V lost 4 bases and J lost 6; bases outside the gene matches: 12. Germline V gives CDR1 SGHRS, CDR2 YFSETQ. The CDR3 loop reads CASSLLRRGGEDTQYF. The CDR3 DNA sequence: TGCGCCAGCAGCCTCCTCCGGCGGGGGGGCGAGGATACGCAGTATTTT.

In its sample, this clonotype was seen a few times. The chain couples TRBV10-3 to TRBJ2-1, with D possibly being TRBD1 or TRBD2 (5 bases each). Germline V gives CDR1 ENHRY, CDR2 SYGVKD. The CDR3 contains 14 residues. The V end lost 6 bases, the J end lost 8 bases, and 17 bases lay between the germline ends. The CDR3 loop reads CAIRARDRKDEQFF. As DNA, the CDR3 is TGTGCCATCAGAGCCCGGGACCGCAAGGATGAGCAGTTCTTC.

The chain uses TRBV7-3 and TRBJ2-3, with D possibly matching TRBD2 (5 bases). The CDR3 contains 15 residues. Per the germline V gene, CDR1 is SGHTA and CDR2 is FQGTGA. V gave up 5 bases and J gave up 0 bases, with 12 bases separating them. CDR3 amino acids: CASSPGPGSTDTQYF. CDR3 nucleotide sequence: TGTGCCAGCAGCCCGGGCCCGGGAAGCACAGATACGCAGTATTTT.

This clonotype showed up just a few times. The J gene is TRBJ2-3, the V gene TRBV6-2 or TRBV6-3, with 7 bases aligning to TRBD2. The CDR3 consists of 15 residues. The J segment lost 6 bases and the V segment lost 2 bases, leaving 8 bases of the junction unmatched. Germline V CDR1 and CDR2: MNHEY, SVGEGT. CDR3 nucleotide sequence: TGTGCCAGCAGTTACGGGGGACTACCCTTGGATACGCAGTATTTT. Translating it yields CASSYGGLPLDTQYF.

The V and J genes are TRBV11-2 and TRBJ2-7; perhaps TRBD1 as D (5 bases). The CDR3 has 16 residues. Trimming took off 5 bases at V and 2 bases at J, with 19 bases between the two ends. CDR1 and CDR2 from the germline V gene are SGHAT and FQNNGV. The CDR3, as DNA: TGTGCCAGCAGCGGGTATCGTGGGGCGGACACCTACGAGCAGTACTTC. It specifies CASSGYRGADTYEQYF.

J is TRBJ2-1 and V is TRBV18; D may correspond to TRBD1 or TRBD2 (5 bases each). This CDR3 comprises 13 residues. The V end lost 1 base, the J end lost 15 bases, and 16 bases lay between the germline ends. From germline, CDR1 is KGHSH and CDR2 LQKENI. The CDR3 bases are TGTGCCAGCTCACCACGGGACGAGGGTCCCTCGTTCTTC. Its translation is CASSPRDEGPSFF.

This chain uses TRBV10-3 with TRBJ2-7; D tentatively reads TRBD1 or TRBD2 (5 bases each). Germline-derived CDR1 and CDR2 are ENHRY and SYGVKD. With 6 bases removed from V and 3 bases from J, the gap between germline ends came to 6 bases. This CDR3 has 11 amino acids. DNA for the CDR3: TGTGCCATCAGGGGGGACTACGAGCAGTACTTC. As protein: CAIRGDYEQYF.

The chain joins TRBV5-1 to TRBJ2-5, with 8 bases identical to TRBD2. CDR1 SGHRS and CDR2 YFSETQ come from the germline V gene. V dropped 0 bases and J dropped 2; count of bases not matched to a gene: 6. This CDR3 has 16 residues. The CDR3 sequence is CASSLAGVAGQETQYF. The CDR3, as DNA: TGCGCCAGCAGCTTGGCCGGGGTAGCGGGACAAGAGACCCAGTACTTC.

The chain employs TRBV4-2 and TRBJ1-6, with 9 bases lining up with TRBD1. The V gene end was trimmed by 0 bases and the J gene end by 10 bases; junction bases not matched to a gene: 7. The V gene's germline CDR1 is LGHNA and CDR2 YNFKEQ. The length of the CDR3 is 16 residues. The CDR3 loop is CASSQEATGGLSPLHF. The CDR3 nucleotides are TGTGCCAGCAGCCAAGAGGCGACAGGGGGATTATCACCCCTCCACTTT.

The CDR3 is CASARLATGTDTQYF. CDR3 bases: TGTGCCAGCGCCCGACTAGCGACGGGCACAGATACGCAGTATTTT. The chain joins TRBV6-4 to TRBJ2-3; 8 nucleotides agree with TRBD2. The junction had 8 bases not matched to a gene; V was cut back by 8 bases and J by 1 base. Per the germline V gene, CDR1 is MRHNA and CDR2 is SNTAGT. The CDR3 runs 15 residues.

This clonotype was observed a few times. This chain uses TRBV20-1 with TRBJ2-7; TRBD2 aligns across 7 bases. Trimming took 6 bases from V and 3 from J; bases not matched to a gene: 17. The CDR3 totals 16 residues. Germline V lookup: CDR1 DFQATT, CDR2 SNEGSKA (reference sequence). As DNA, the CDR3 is TGCAGTGCCATGCCGGCCCAGCGGGGTCGCCTCTACGAGCAGTACTTC. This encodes CSAMPAQRGRLYEQYF.

The CDR3 loop is CASSLDPEIYGYTF. The CDR3 DNA is TGCGCCAGCAGCTTGGACCCAGAAATCTATGGCTACACCTTC. This rearrangement joins TRBV5-1 to TRBJ1-2; D is unresolved. CDR1 and CDR2 (germline): SGHRS, YFSETQ. The V end lost 0 bases, the J end lost 4 bases, and 10 bases lay between the germline ends. This CDR3 has 14 residues.

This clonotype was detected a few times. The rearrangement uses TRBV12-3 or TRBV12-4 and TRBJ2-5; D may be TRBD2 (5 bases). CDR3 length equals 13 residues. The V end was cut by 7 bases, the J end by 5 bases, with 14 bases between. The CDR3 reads CASTPGESETQYF. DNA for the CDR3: TGTGCCAGCACCCCCGGGGAGAGCGAGACCCAGTACTTC.

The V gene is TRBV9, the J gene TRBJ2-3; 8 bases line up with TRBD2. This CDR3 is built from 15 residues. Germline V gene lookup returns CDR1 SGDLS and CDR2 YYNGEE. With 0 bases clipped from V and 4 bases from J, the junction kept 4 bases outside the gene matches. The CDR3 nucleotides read TGTGCCAGCAGCGTAGCACTAGCGGAAGCAGATACGCAGTATTTT. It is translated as CASSVALAEADTQYF.

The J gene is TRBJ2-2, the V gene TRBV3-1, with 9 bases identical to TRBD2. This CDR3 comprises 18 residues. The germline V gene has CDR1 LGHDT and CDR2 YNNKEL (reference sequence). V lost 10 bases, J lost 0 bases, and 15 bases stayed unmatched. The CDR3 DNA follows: TGTGCCACCTCCCAAGAGATCCCTAGCGGGGCGAACACCGGGGAGCTGTTTTTT. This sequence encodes CATSQEIPSGANTGELFF.

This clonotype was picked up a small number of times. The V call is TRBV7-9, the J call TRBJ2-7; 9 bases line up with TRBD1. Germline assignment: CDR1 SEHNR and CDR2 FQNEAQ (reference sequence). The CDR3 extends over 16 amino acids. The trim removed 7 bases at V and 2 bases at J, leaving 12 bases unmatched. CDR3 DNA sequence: TGTGCCAGCACCCCCACAGGGGGGACAGGGACCTACGAGCAGTACTTC. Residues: CASTPTGGTGTYEQYF.

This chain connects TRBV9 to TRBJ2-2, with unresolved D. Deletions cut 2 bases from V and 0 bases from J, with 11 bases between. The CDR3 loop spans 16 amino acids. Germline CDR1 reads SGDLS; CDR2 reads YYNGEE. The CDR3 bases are TGTGCCAGCAGCGTTTTGGGCGAACCGAACACCGGGGAGCTGTTTTTT. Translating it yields CASSVLGEPNTGELFF. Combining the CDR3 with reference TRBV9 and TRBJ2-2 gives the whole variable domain DSGVTQTPKHLITATGQRVTLRCSPRSGDLSVYWYQQSLDQGLQFLIQYYNGEERAKGNILERFSAQQFPDLHSELNLSSLELGDSALYFCASSVLGEPNTGELFFGEGSRLTVL.

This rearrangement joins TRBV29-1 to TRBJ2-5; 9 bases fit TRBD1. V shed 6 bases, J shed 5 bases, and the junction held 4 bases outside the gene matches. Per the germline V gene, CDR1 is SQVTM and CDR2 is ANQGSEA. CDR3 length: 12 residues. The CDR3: CSVGTGHETQYF. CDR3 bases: TGCAGCGTGGGGACAGGGCATGAGACCCAGTACTTC. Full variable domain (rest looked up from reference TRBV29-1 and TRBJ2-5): SAVISQKPSRDICQRGTSLTIQCQVDSQVTMMFWYRQQPGQSLTLIATANQGSEATYESGFVIDKFPISRPNLTFSTLTVSNMSPEDSSIYLCSVGTGHETQYFGPGTRLLVL.